Below, 14 T cell receptor beta chains from the same sample are listed, as sequenced in a study of T cell clones after liver transplantation (dated by TCRdb to between 2017 and 2020). Library construction relied on the immunoSEQ multiplex PCR assay. The table was pulled from immuneACCESS by TCRdb, which kept in-frame rearrangements only. Such tables lose some clones; where checked, under half of the loss comes from unresolved V genes, and the rest has no known cause. A total of around 120,000 clones appear in this sample, approximately 90% of them only once. The top ten hold around 0.86% of the sample. This material consisted of CD4+ T cells from blood, taken 12 months after liver transplant. These receptors were collected from a human patient who received a liver transplant. After a transplant, the donor of the graft may account for some T cells.

The CDR3 is CASSLEGTGNTIYF. CDR3 nucleotide sequence: TGCGCCAGCAGCTTGGAAGGCACTGGAAACACCATATATTTT. The J gene is TRBJ1-3, the V gene TRBV5-1; D is uncertain. CDR3 size: 14 residues. Germline CDR1 SGHRS, CDR2 YFSETQ. V lost 0 bases and J lost 2, with 6 bases in between. Full variable domain (remainder filled in from reference TRBV5-1 and TRBJ1-3): KAGVTQTPRYLIKTRGQQVTLSCSPISGHRSVSWYQQTPGQGLQFLFEYFSETQRNKGNFPGRFSGRQFSNSRSEMNVSTLELGDSALYLCASSLEGTGNTIYFGEGSWLTVV.

Concerning this clone: Different DNA sequences within this sample yield the same CDR3. The rearrangement joins TRBV5-1 to TRBJ2-7; TRBD1 aligns across 7 bases. Trimming removed 0 bases from V and 2 bases from J; junction bases left unmatched: 2. Germline CDR1 reads SGHRS; CDR2 reads YFSETQ. The length of the CDR3 is 14 residues. The CDR3 DNA reads as TGCGCCAGCAGCTTGGCCGGGACAGCCTACGAGCAGTACTTC. Translating gives CASSLAGTAYEQYF.

This chain uses TRBV5-1 with TRBJ2-7; 7 bases fit TRBD1. Germline V lookup: CDR1 SGHRS, CDR2 YFSETQ. This CDR3 spans 14 amino acids. Unmatched junction bases numbered 6, after V lost 0 bases and J lost 6 bases. CDR3 DNA sequence: TGCGCCAGCAGCTTGGCCGGGACAGCCGTCGAGCAGTACTTC. It specifies CASSLAGTAVEQYF.

The J gene is TRBJ1-1, the V gene TRBV28; D ambiguous. The V and J ends lost 5 bases and 3 bases respectively, with 10 bases between them. Germline lookup yields CDR1 MDHEN and CDR2 SYDVKM. The CDR3 runs 13 residues. The DNA for the CDR3 is TGTGCCAGCAGTCCCACTAGGTACACTGAAGCTTTCTTT. Residues: CASSPTRYTEAFF.

For this clone: The same CDR3 arises from other DNA sequences in this sample as well. The chain has TRBV28 and TRBJ2-7, with a tentative D call TRBD2 (6 bases). The germline V gene encodes CDR1 MDHEN and CDR2 SYDVKM. Trimming removed 5 bases at V and 0 bases at J, with 8 bases between. The CDR3 length is 13 residues. This chain's CDR3 is CASSLGGSYEQYF. The CDR3 DNA follows: TGTGCCAGCAGTCTGGGGGGCTCCTACGAGCAGTACTTC.

This rearrangement joins TRBV28 to TRBJ2-7; D is uncertain. V lost 5 bases and J 0 bases, leaving 17 bases between the germline ends. This CDR3 contains 16 residues. Germline CDR1 is MDHEN and CDR2 is SYDVKM. The CDR3 region has the DNA TGTGCCAGCAGTCCACCCCCCCGGCAGGACTCCTACGAGCAGTACTTC. Its translation: CASSPPPRQDSYEQYF.

In its sample, this clone was seen once. The rearrangement links TRBV7-9 to TRBJ2-1, with 11 bases that match TRBD2. Losses at the gene ends were 5 bases for V and 5 bases for J; bases not matched to a gene: 5. This CDR3 has 15 amino acids. Germline V CDR1 and CDR2: SEHNR, FQNEAQ (reference sequence). This CDR3 reads CASSHTSGRNNEQFF. CDR3 bases: TGTGCCAGCAGCCACACTAGCGGGAGAAACAATGAGCAGTTCTTC. Complete variable domain (other parts from reference TRBV7-9 and TRBJ2-1): DTGVSQNPRHKITKRGQNVTFRCDPISEHNRLYWYRQTLGQGPEFLTYFQNEAQLEKSRLLSDRFSAERPKGSFSTLEIQRTEQGDSAMYLCASSHTSGRNNEQFFGPGTRLTVL.

The chain is built from TRBV4-2 and TRBJ2-5; 12 nucleotides agree with TRBD2. Germline V gives CDR1 LGHNA, CDR2 YNFKEQ. The J segment lost 2 bases and the V segment lost 1 base, leaving 2 bases of the junction unmatched. The CDR3 is 16 residues long. CDR3 coding DNA: TGTGCCAGCAGCCAAGGGACTAGCGGGAATCAAGAGACCCAGTACTTC. Encoded protein: CASSQGTSGNQETQYF.

This chain links TRBV19 with TRBJ1-1; 7 bases line up with TRBD1. The CDR3 contains 14 residues. Trimming took 3 bases from V and 5 from J; bases not matched to a gene: 6. CDR1 is LNHDA and CDR2 is SQIVND in the germline V gene (reference sequence). The DNA of the CDR3 is TGTGCCAGTAGTATTCCAGGGGGTCAAACTGAAGCTTTCTTT. Translated, it gives CASSIPGGQTEAFF.

The chain joins TRBV15 to TRBJ1-1; 9 positions agree with TRBD1. Per the germline V gene, CDR1 is LNHNV and CDR2 is YYDKDF (reference sequence). This CDR3 contains 17 residues. The junction had 9 bases not matched to a gene; V was cut back by 3 bases and J by 1 base. DNA of the CDR3: TGTGCCACCAGCAGCCGGGACAGGGTGTATAGGAACACTGAAGCTTTCTTT. This encodes CATSSRDRVYRNTEAFF.

This clone appeared a single time. The V and J genes are TRBV18 and TRBJ2-1; 8 bases line up with TRBD1. Trimming at V came to 3 bases and at J to 9 bases, leaving 4 bases not matched to a gene. The CDR3 has 13 residues. CDR1 KGHSH and CDR2 LQKENI come from the germline V gene. This chain's CDR3 is CASSPGQGSEQFF. In DNA, the CDR3 is TGTGCCAGCTCACCTGGACAGGGCAGTGAGCAGTTCTTC.

The CDR3: CASSDWAGTDTQYF. CDR3 sequence (DNA): TGTGCCAGCAGTGATTGGGCAGGCACAGATACGCAGTATTTT. The genes are TRBV6-1 and TRBJ2-3, with D unclear. V shed 3 bases and J shed 1 base, with 8 bases lying between them. Germline-derived CDR1 and CDR2 are MNHNS and SASEGT. This CDR3 spans 14 amino acids.

This sequence joins TRBV6-5 and TRBJ2-3, with D possibly being TRBD2 (6 bases). V was trimmed by 0 bases and J by 0 bases, leaving 10 bases between them. CDR1 is MNHEY, CDR2 SVGAGI, per germline. The CDR3 is 16 residues long. Here the CDR3 DNA reads TGTGCCAGCAGTTACTCGGCCGGGACTAGCACAGATACGCAGTATTTT. Protein sequence: CASSYSAGTSTDTQYF.

The table lists this clone with a few counts. V gene TRBV27 combines with J gene TRBJ1-5; 9 bases line up with TRBD1. This CDR3 contains 13 residues. Germline V gene data show CDR1 as MNHEY and CDR2 as SMNVEV (reference sequence). V shed 8 bases, J shed 6 bases, and the junction held 5 bases outside the gene matches. The CDR3 here is CASAQGATQPQHF. CDR3 bases: TGTGCCAGCGCACAGGGGGCGACTCAGCCCCAGCATTTT.